These T cell receptor beta chains were read from a single sample in a study of blood T cell repertoires in COVID-19. TCRdb's copy holds only in-frame clones and misses some; the assay was immunoSEQ multiplex PCR. Found here are about 66,000 clones, around 83% of them singletons; the top ten hold roughly 7%. The material sequenced was peripheral blood. The receptors originated from a man in his forties or fifties with active COVID-19. Each CDR3 is given with its conserved first and last residue. Each record gives: CDR3 DNA, CDR3 protein, D gene, clone size, V gene, J gene. D genes are given only for firm matches. Rows may omit the clone size; those that give it use once, few, many or a size class.

cdr3_nt: TGTGCCAGCAGCCGGCCTTTAGGGGGGGGCAAAAACCCAGATACGCAGTATTTT
cdr3_aa: CASSRPLGGGKNPDTQYF
d_call: -
clone_size: once
v_call: TRBV5-4
j_call: TRBJ2-3

cdr3_nt: TGTGCCAGCAGCCCGGCAGGGGCTAGCAATCAGCCCCAGCATTTT
cdr3_aa: CASSPAGASNQPQHF
d_call: -
clone_size: -
v_call: TRBV9
j_call: TRBJ1-5

cdr3_nt: TGTGCCAGCAGCCGATACCGCCGGGACATCGTCTCCTACAATGAGCAGTTCTTC
cdr3_aa: CASSRYRRDIVSYNEQFF
d_call: -
clone_size: -
v_call: TRBV13
j_call: TRBJ2-1

cdr3_nt: TGTGCCAGCAGCTTCCAGCGGTGGGATACGCAGTATTTT
cdr3_aa: CASSFQRWDTQYF
d_call: -
clone_size: -
v_call: TRBV7-8
j_call: TRBJ2-3

cdr3_nt: TGTGCCAGCAGGTCCGGGACAGGGACTCAGCCCCAGCATTTT
cdr3_aa: CASRSGTGTQPQHF
d_call: TRBD1
clone_size: -
v_call: TRBV28
j_call: TRBJ1-5

cdr3_nt: TGTGCCAGCAGCCCTCTAGCACAGAGCACAGATACGCAGTATTTT
cdr3_aa: CASSPLAQSTDTQYF
d_call: -
clone_size: -
v_call: TRBV27
j_call: TRBJ2-3

cdr3_nt: TGTGCCAGCAGTGAGACGGCGCGGGGGGTTCCCTCGTATGGGGATACGCAGTATTTT
cdr3_aa: CASSETARGVPSYGDTQYF
d_call: TRBD2
clone_size: -
v_call: TRBV2
j_call: TRBJ2-3

cdr3_nt: TGCGCCAGCAGCTTGAAGAGGGAGAACAATGAGCAGTTCTTC
cdr3_aa: CASSLKRENNEQFF
d_call: -
clone_size: -
v_call: TRBV5-1
j_call: TRBJ2-1

cdr3_nt: TGTGCCAGCAGCGTAGTACTAGACAATGAGCAGTTCTTC
cdr3_aa: CASSVVLDNEQFF
d_call: -
clone_size: few
v_call: TRBV9
j_call: TRBJ2-1

cdr3_nt: TGCGCCAGCAGGGGGACAGGGGCATTAACTGATGGCTACACCTTC
cdr3_aa: CASRGTGALTDGYTF
d_call: TRBD1
clone_size: -
v_call: TRBV10-2
j_call: TRBJ1-2

cdr3_nt: TGTGCCATCAGTGAGCTCAATGAGCAGTTCTTC
cdr3_aa: CAISELNEQFF
d_call: -
clone_size: -
v_call: TRBV10-3
j_call: TRBJ2-1

cdr3_nt: TGTGCCAGCAGCGGACAGGGCAACTATGGCTACACCTTC
cdr3_aa: CASSGQGNYGYTF
d_call: TRBD1
clone_size: -
v_call: TRBV12-3/TRBV12-4
j_call: TRBJ1-2

cdr3_nt: TGTGCCAGCAGCCCTCGGACATCTGGCTACACCTTC
cdr3_aa: CASSPRTSGYTF
d_call: -
clone_size: -
v_call: TRBV7-2
j_call: TRBJ1-2

cdr3_nt: TGTGCCAGCAGCCAACAGACTAGCGGGGGGGCGAATGAGCAGTTCTTC
cdr3_aa: CASSQQTSGGANEQFF
d_call: TRBD2
clone_size: -
v_call: TRBV4-2
j_call: TRBJ2-1

cdr3_nt: TGTGCCAGCAGTTCAAGACTAGCGGACAATGAGCAGTTCTTC
cdr3_aa: CASSSRLADNEQFF
d_call: TRBD2
clone_size: -
v_call: TRBV11-2
j_call: TRBJ2-1

cdr3_nt: TGTGCCAGCTCACTCACACCCCGGACAGGGGGCAATGAGCAGTTCTTC
cdr3_aa: CASSLTPRTGGNEQFF
d_call: TRBD1
clone_size: -
v_call: TRBV18
j_call: TRBJ2-1

cdr3_nt: TGTGCCAGTAGTCCCAACAGGATACACTCCTACGAGCAGTACTTC
cdr3_aa: CASSPNRIHSYEQYF
d_call: -
clone_size: -
v_call: TRBV19
j_call: TRBJ2-7

cdr3_nt: TGTGCCACCAGCCAAGGGGGGGCTAGCGGGAGTCGAGGCGGGGAGCTGTTTTTT
cdr3_aa: CATSQGGASGSRGGELFF
d_call: TRBD2
clone_size: -
v_call: TRBV15
j_call: TRBJ2-2

cdr3_nt: TGTGCCAGCAGCGGGACTAGCACCGATGAGCAGTTCTTC
cdr3_aa: CASSGTSTDEQFF
d_call: TRBD2
clone_size: few
v_call: TRBV5-4
j_call: TRBJ2-1

cdr3_nt: TGTGCCAGCAGTAAACGGGACAGCCCAGCCAAAAACATTCAGTACTTC
cdr3_aa: CASSKRDSPAKNIQYF
d_call: TRBD1
clone_size: -
v_call: TRBV6-6
j_call: TRBJ2-4

cdr3_nt: TGTGCCAGCAGCCAAGAGGACAAGGGCACCGGGGAGCTGTTTTTT
cdr3_aa: CASSQEDKGTGELFF
d_call: -
clone_size: -
v_call: TRBV4-2
j_call: TRBJ2-2

cdr3_nt: TGTGCCAGCAGCTTGTCGTCTAGCGGGATAACAGATACGCAGTATTTT
cdr3_aa: CASSLSSSGITDTQYF
d_call: TRBD2
clone_size: -
v_call: TRBV5-5
j_call: TRBJ2-3

cdr3_nt: TGTGCCAGTAGTATCGAGAGAAGGACAGGGCCGAACACTGAAGCTTTCTTT
cdr3_aa: CASSIERRTGPNTEAFF
d_call: TRBD1
clone_size: -
v_call: TRBV19
j_call: TRBJ1-1

cdr3_nt: TGTGCCAGCAGTTACCCTGAGGCCCATCAGCCCCAGCATTTT
cdr3_aa: CASSYPEAHQPQHF
d_call: -
clone_size: -
v_call: TRBV6-6
j_call: TRBJ1-5

cdr3_nt: TGTGCCAGCAGCTTAGTACTCGCAGATACGCAGTATTTT
cdr3_aa: CASSLVLADTQYF
d_call: -
clone_size: -
v_call: TRBV7-2
j_call: TRBJ2-3

cdr3_nt: TGTGCCAGCAGGTTGGGACAGGGGTTAGAGACCCAGTACTTC
cdr3_aa: CASRLGQGLETQYF
d_call: TRBD1
clone_size: -
v_call: TRBV7-2
j_call: TRBJ2-5

cdr3_nt: TGTGCCAGCAGCCGCCAAGGGGGCCCTAACGTGTTCTCTGAGCAGTTCTTC
cdr3_aa: CASSRQGGPNVFSEQFF
d_call: TRBD1
clone_size: few
v_call: TRBV3-1/TRBV3-2
j_call: TRBJ2-1

cdr3_nt: TGTGCCAGCAGCCTAAAGGTTAGCGGGGGGCCCTCTGGGGCCAACGTCCTGACTTTC
cdr3_aa: CASSLKVSGGPSGANVLTF
d_call: TRBD2
clone_size: -
v_call: TRBV9
j_call: TRBJ2-6

cdr3_nt: TGCGCCAGCAGCTACTTAACCGGGACTAGCGGGGGGTCCTACGAGCAGTACTTC
cdr3_aa: CASSYLTGTSGGSYEQYF
d_call: TRBD2
clone_size: -
v_call: TRBV5-1
j_call: TRBJ2-7

cdr3_nt: TGTGCCAGCACCTTAGCGGGGCCCTACAATGAGCAGTTCTTC
cdr3_aa: CASTLAGPYNEQFF
d_call: TRBD2
clone_size: -
v_call: TRBV6-5
j_call: TRBJ2-1

cdr3_nt: TGTGCCAGCAGTAAACCGGGACAGTTTATGGATGAGCAGTTCTTC
cdr3_aa: CASSKPGQFMDEQFF
d_call: TRBD1
clone_size: -
v_call: TRBV27
j_call: TRBJ2-1

cdr3_nt: TGTGCCAGCAGCCTCCGCAGCGGGAGGACAGATACGCAGTATTTT
cdr3_aa: CASSLRSGRTDTQYF
d_call: TRBD2
clone_size: -
v_call: TRBV7-2
j_call: TRBJ2-3

cdr3_nt: TGTGCCAGCAGTTACTCCACTAGCGGGGGGCAAGAGACCCAGTACTTC
cdr3_aa: CASSYSTSGGQETQYF
d_call: TRBD2
clone_size: -
v_call: TRBV6-6
j_call: TRBJ2-5

cdr3_nt: TGTGCCAGTAGCCTGCTAGCGGGGGGGAACAATGAGCAGTTCTTC
cdr3_aa: CASSLLAGGNNEQFF
d_call: TRBD2
clone_size: -
v_call: TRBV19
j_call: TRBJ2-1

cdr3_nt: TGTGCCAGCAGACGCCCGGGACAGGGTAATGAAAAACTGTTTTTT
cdr3_aa: CASRRPGQGNEKLFF
d_call: TRBD1
clone_size: -
v_call: TRBV27
j_call: TRBJ1-4

cdr3_nt: TGTGCCAGCTCACCACTAACACTAGCGGGCGGACGGGCTAGCACAGATACGCAGTATTTT
cdr3_aa: CASSPLTLAGGRASTDTQYF
d_call: TRBD2
clone_size: once
v_call: TRBV18
j_call: TRBJ2-3

cdr3_nt: TGTGCCAGCTCACCAAACGGACAGGGGGCCAACAATGAGCAGTTCTTC
cdr3_aa: CASSPNGQGANNEQFF
d_call: TRBD1
clone_size: once
v_call: TRBV18
j_call: TRBJ2-1

cdr3_nt: TGTGCCAGCAGCGCTAGCGGGACAATCTACAATGAGCAGTTCTTC
cdr3_aa: CASSASGTIYNEQFF
d_call: TRBD2
clone_size: -
v_call: TRBV7-9
j_call: TRBJ2-1

cdr3_nt: TGTGCCAGCAGCCAGTTGCTAGCGGAAGAGACCCAGTACTTC
cdr3_aa: CASSQLLAEETQYF
d_call: TRBD2
clone_size: -
v_call: TRBV3-1/TRBV3-2
j_call: TRBJ2-5

cdr3_nt: TGTGCCAGCAGCCCACCCGGGACAGGATATACTGGGGAGCTGTTTTTT
cdr3_aa: CASSPPGTGYTGELFF
d_call: TRBD1
clone_size: -
v_call: TRBV3-1/TRBV3-2
j_call: TRBJ2-2

cdr3_nt: TGTGCCAGCAGAGGAGACGACGAGCAGTACTTC
cdr3_aa: CASRGDDEQYF
d_call: -
clone_size: -
v_call: TRBV6-5
j_call: TRBJ2-7

cdr3_nt: TGCGCCAGCAGTGCGCGGGACGGGACAGGGGTCTACAATGAGCAGTTCTTC
cdr3_aa: CASSARDGTGVYNEQFF
d_call: TRBD1
clone_size: -
v_call: TRBV10-1
j_call: TRBJ2-1

cdr3_nt: TGTGCCAGTAGACCTCGGGGAGGGTTGACAGATACGCAGTATTTT
cdr3_aa: CASRPRGGLTDTQYF
d_call: TRBD2
clone_size: -
v_call: TRBV19
j_call: TRBJ2-3

cdr3_nt: TGCGCCAGCAGTAGGGGCTCCGGGGCCAACGTCCTGACTTTC
cdr3_aa: CASSRGSGANVLTF
d_call: -
clone_size: once
v_call: TRBV10-2
j_call: TRBJ2-6

cdr3_nt: TGTGCCAGCAGTCTTACAGGGGGCGAGCAGTACTTC
cdr3_aa: CASSLTGGEQYF
d_call: TRBD1
clone_size: -
v_call: TRBV6-6
j_call: TRBJ2-7

cdr3_nt: TGTGCCAGTACCGGAGGGACAGTCGGGGACCATAGCAATCAGCCCCAGCATTTT
cdr3_aa: CASTGGTVGDHSNQPQHF
d_call: TRBD1
clone_size: -
v_call: TRBV19
j_call: TRBJ1-5

cdr3_nt: TGTGCTAGTGCCCGGGAGCGGAAGGGCAAAAACATTCAGTACTTC
cdr3_aa: CASARERKGKNIQYF
d_call: -
clone_size: once
v_call: TRBV12-5
j_call: TRBJ2-4

cdr3_nt: TGTGCCACCGAGTCGAGGCAGGGCGGCTCCTACGAGCAGTACTTC
cdr3_aa: CATESRQGGSYEQYF
d_call: -
clone_size: -
v_call: TRBV15
j_call: TRBJ2-7

cdr3_nt: TGTGCCAGCAGCTTTGTAGAGAACACTGAAGCTTTCTTT
cdr3_aa: CASSFVENTEAFF
d_call: -
clone_size: -
v_call: TRBV7-2
j_call: TRBJ1-1

cdr3_nt: TGTGCCAGCAGCAAAGGGGTAGGCATTCAGTACTTC
cdr3_aa: CASSKGVGIQYF
d_call: -
clone_size: -
v_call: TRBV12-3/TRBV12-4
j_call: TRBJ2-4

cdr3_nt: TGTGCCAGTAGATCCGGGACAGGGTCGTCCACTGAAGCTTTCTTT
cdr3_aa: CASRSGTGSSTEAFF
d_call: TRBD1
clone_size: -
v_call: TRBV19
j_call: TRBJ1-1